This paragraph reports one T cell receptor beta chain. Its cognate antigen has yet to be identified. Base qualities are not at hand, and no much larger clone is one base apart. The data originate from a study of technical replicates of blood from a handful of donors (dated by TCRdb to the late 2010s). The method was the immunoSEQ multiplex PCR assay. TCRdb took over this immuneACCESS table, retaining in-frame rearrangements with V and J assigned. Such tables are incomplete; in checked studies, under half of the missing clones stem from an unresolved V gene, and the remainder is unexplained. Present in this sample are some 8,900 clones, 91% of which were seen just once. The ten largest account for roughly 9% of the sample. Measured from the cysteine to the phenylalanine, the CDR3 is 15 residues long. The kept DNA is CDR3 alone, 45 bases in frame from the first base. CDR1 is given as KGHSH and CDR2 as LQKENI, both from the germline V gene. Germline trimming: 0 bases from V, 6 bases from J; junction bases outside gene matches: 4.

The chain joins TRBV18 to TRBJ2-1, with 8 middle bases fitting TRBD2. The specimen sequenced was PBMCs. This TCR was sampled from a human donor in good health. The bases read TGTGCCAGCTCACCACCGGGACTAGGGGCCAATGAGCAGTTCTTC. It encodes CASSPPGLGANEQFF.